The TCR beta chain described here comes from a study of T cells in Graves' hyperthyroidism and ophthalmopathy. This CDR3 is 15 amino acids long. Germline CDR1 is KGHSH and CDR2 is LQKENI. The junction had 8 bases not matched to a gene; V was cut back by 3 bases and J by 5 bases. Study-wide results and caveats: Before onset, ophthalmopathy was predicted by the model a median approximately 6.7 months earlier.

Amplified TCR beta CDR3 regions derived from RNA transcripts. A first-round RT-PCR of the TCR CDR3 used the HTBI primer set. TCRdb ran MiXCR on the multiplex PCR reads and lists one entry per CDR3 protein. The data contain roughly 500,000 distinct CDR3 sequences, about 16% of them seen just once; the ten biggest clones take up around 32%. This clonotype has more than one count but fewer than ten. Its antigen is unidentified. Sequencing was carried out using blood. The receptor was derived from a woman aged 30 to 39 with Graves' ophthalmopathy. The rearrangement links TRBV18 to TRBJ2-7; the match to TRBD2 covers 9 bases. The CDR3 region is CASSPRTSVFDEQYF. DNA of the CDR3: TGTGCCAGCTCACCCCGGACTAGCGTTTTTGACGAGCAGTACTTC.